The sequence of this T cell receptor (beta chain) was determined in a study of tumor-infiltrating lymphocytes in primary liver carcinoma. Study summary: Those enrolled were patients of both sexes, who were aged 30 to 69 years. Study-wide findings and caveats: Comparison of CD4+ and CD8+ repertoires was precluded by bulk unsorted samples. With p = 0.039, the top-250-clone fraction in tumors significantly exceeded that in blood.

Blood RNA originated from unsorted whole blood, with germline DNA additionally extracted. Peripheral blood, roughly 4 milliliters, was collected prior to surgery. This clonotype occurred a few times. The antigen remains undetermined. Starting from 400 to 500 ng of total RNA, TCR beta cDNA was produced with a primer in the constant region. Nested multiplex PCR, run for three rounds with slightly modified ARM-PCR, yielded TCR beta libraries. TCRdb reprocessed the multiplex PCR reads via MiXCR and lists one record per CDR3 protein. Of 150,000 to 200,000 distinct CDR3 sequences listed, over 45% were seen once; the top ten hold 72%. Sequenced sample: peripheral blood. This TCR derives from a man aged 40-49 years with primary liver carcinoma and hepatitis B virus infection.

In DNA, the CDR3 is TGCGCCAGCAGCCGAACCGGGACGTCAAGCCAGTACTTC. Translated, it gives CASSRTGTSSQYF. The J gene is TRBJ2-5, the V gene TRBV4-1, with D perhaps assigned TRBD1 or TRBD2 (5 bases each). This CDR3 has 13 residues. V lost 4 bases, J lost 10 bases, and 16 bases lay in between. In germline, CDR1 is MGHRA, CDR2 YSYEKL.